Listed here are 30 T cell receptor beta chains from one sample, sequenced in a study of identifying expanded T cells in peripheral blood. Produced via immunoSEQ multiplex PCR; TCRdb's table is partial and in-frame only. This repertoire shows about 100,000 clones, approximately 88% found once; its top ten account for about 5.9%. Source material: blood. These receptors all come from a person aged 18 to 75 in good health.

The V call is TRBV7-9, the J call TRBJ2-1; no definite D call. CDR1 SEHNR and CDR2 FQNEAQ come from the germline V gene (reference sequence). The CDR3 extends over 14 amino acids. The V and J ends lost 1 base and 8 bases respectively, with 12 bases between them. The CDR3 here is CASSLDRQFDEQFF. In nucleotides, the CDR3 is TGTGCCAGCAGCTTAGATCGCCAGTTCGATGAGCAGTTCTTC.

This clone was seen only a few times. This chain uses TRBV5-1 with TRBJ1-6, with 8 bases matching TRBD1. Germline assignment: CDR1 SGHRS and CDR2 YFSETQ. This CDR3 comprises 14 residues. V was pared by 4 bases and J by 10 bases, with 7 bases of the junction left unmatched. The CDR3 here is CASSHDRGRSPLHF. In DNA, the CDR3 is TGCGCCAGCAGCCATGACAGGGGCCGATCACCCCTCCACTTT.

The V gene is TRBV2, the J gene TRBJ1-4; D perhaps matches TRBD1 (6 bases). V was cut by 0 bases and J by 10 bases, with 15 bases left in between. CDR1 is SNHLY, CDR2 FYNNEI, per germline. This CDR3 contains 15 residues. The CDR3, as DNA: TGTGCCAGCAGTGAAGCCGGGGGGGGCCGCGGAAAACTGTTTTTT. Translation gives CASSEAGGGRGKLFF. Looking up the rest from reference TRBV2 and TRBJ1-4 gives the full variable domain: EPEVTQTPSHQVTQMGQEVILRCVPISNHLYFYWYRQILGQKVEFLVSFYNNEISEKSEIFDDQFSVERPDGSNFTLKIRSTKLEDSAMYFCASSEAGGGRGKLFFGSGTQLSVL.

The chain uses TRBV27 and TRBJ1-1; TRBD1 is a possible D gene (5 bases). Germline lookup yields CDR1 MNHEY and CDR2 SMNVEV (reference sequence). The CDR3 has 15 residues. The ends were cut back, 10 bases at V and 5 bases at J, with 23 bases in the middle. In DNA form, the CDR3 reads TGTGCCACCAGGACCGGGGCGGGGGTAAAAACTGAAGCTTTCTTT. Translated: CATRTGAGVKTEAFF.

The J gene is TRBJ1-2, the V gene TRBV5-6; D gene uncertain. Per germline, CDR1 SGHDT and CDR2 YYEEEE. The CDR3 extends over 18 amino acids. Trimming pared 2 bases from V and 4 bases from J, leaving 24 bases between. The CDR3 nucleotides read TGTGCCAGCAGCTTCCCGGAGGCAGCAAGATCTCCCCTCTATGGCTACACCTTC. As protein: CASSFPEAARSPLYGYTF.

V usage is TRBV19 and J usage is TRBJ1-1; no definite D call. The germline CDR1 and CDR2 sequences are LNHDA and SQIVND (reference sequence). V was trimmed by 5 bases and J by 0 bases, leaving 13 bases between them. The CDR3 loop spans 15 amino acids. CDR3 DNA: TGTGCCAGTAGTCGTGATGGCCGGCTGAACACTGAAGCTTTCTTT. This translates into CASSRDGRLNTEAFF.

There are a few counts of this clone. The chain employs TRBV5-5 and TRBJ2-3, with TRBD2 as a possible D gene (5 bases). V was shortened by 3 bases and J by 4 bases, with 15 bases between the two germline ends. The CDR3 totals 15 residues. The germline CDR1 and CDR2 sequences are SGHKS and YYEKEE (reference sequence). As DNA, the CDR3 is TGTGCCAGCAGCTCCTTCCAGCGGAAATCAGATACGCAGTATTTT. It specifies CASSSFQRKSDTQYF. The variable domain in full, completed from reference TRBV5-5 and TRBJ2-3, reads DAGVTQSPTHLIKTRGQQVTLRCSPISGHKSVSWYQQVLGQGPQFIFQYYEKEERGRGNFPDRFSARQFPNYSSELNVNALLLGDSALYLCASSSFQRKSDTQYFGPGTRLTVL.

The chain links TRBV4-1 to TRBJ2-3, with no clear D. Trimming took off 2 bases at V and 1 base at J, with 22 bases between the two ends. Germline V gene data show CDR1 as MGHRA and CDR2 as YSYEKL. CDR3 length equals 19 residues. Written as DNA, the CDR3 is TGCGCCAGCAGCCAATTTTCCCCCCGATCAGCGACACGCACAGATACGCAGTATTTT. It specifies CASSQFSPRSATRTDTQYF.

The chain joins TRBV9 to TRBJ2-2, with TRBD2 identical over 7 bases. CDR1 and CDR2 from the germline V gene are SGDLS and YYNGEE. The CDR3 spans 14 residues. The V gene end was trimmed by 0 bases and the J gene end by 7 bases; junction bases not matched to a gene: 3. CDR3: CASSVGEGDGELFF. The DNA of the CDR3 is TGTGCCAGCAGCGTAGGGGAGGGCGACGGGGAGCTGTTTTTT.

The V gene is TRBV2, the J gene TRBJ2-7; 7 positions match TRBD2. Germline V lookup: CDR1 SNHLY, CDR2 FYNNEI. There are 18 residues in the CDR3. The ends lost 3 bases at V and 0 bases at J; junction bases unmatched: 14. The CDR3 DNA sequence: TGTGCCAGCAGTGATGCGGGGGTTAGGCGGGAGCTCTCCTACGAGCAGTACTTC. Its translation: CASSDAGVRRELSYEQYF.

The chain recombines TRBV30 with TRBJ1-3; D ambiguous. V gave up 3 bases and J gave up 4 bases, with 7 bases separating them. CDR1 is GTSNPN, CDR2 SVGIG, per germline (reference sequence). The CDR3 spans 12 residues. The CDR3 protein is CAWSVQGNTIYF. The CDR3 DNA follows: TGTGCCTGGAGCGTCCAGGGAAACACCATATATTTT. Complete variable domain (other parts from reference TRBV30 and TRBJ1-3): SQTIHQWPATLVQPVGSPLSLECTVEGTSNPNLYWYRQAAGRGLQLLFYSVGIGQISSEVPQNLSASRPQDRQFILSSKKLLLSDSGFYLCAWSVQGNTIYFGEGSWLTVV.

Only one count was recorded for this clone. The gene calls are TRBV10-3 and TRBJ1-3; D ambiguous. V was shortened by 3 bases and J by 5 bases, with 14 bases between the two germline ends. Germline V gives CDR1 ENHRY, CDR2 SYGVKD. This CDR3 is built from 15 residues. CDR3 sequence: CAISDSRGDRNTIYF. The DNA of the CDR3 is TGTGCCATCAGTGATTCCCGGGGTGATAGAAACACCATATATTTT.

The sample holds one count of this clone. The chain links TRBV19 to TRBJ2-5, with a tentative D call TRBD2 (5 bases). V dropped 5 bases and J dropped 7 bases, with 17 bases sitting between them. From germline, CDR1 is LNHDA and CDR2 SQIVND (reference sequence). The length of the CDR3 is 14 residues. In DNA form, the CDR3 reads TGTGCCAGTAGTCGGAGTACCGACGCGGGGACCCAGTACTTC. Residues: CASSRSTDAGTQYF.

The rearrangement uses TRBV28 and TRBJ1-5, with 7 nucleotides matching TRBD1. Germline-derived CDR1 and CDR2 are MDHEN and SYDVKM. J lost 6 bases, V lost 1 base, and 12 bases had no gene match. The CDR3 runs 17 residues. Here the CDR3 reads CASSLSGQMGRVQPQHF. As DNA, the CDR3 is TGTGCCAGCAGTTTATCGGGACAGATGGGTCGTGTTCAGCCCCAGCATTTT. The variable domain in full, completed from reference TRBV28 and TRBJ1-5, reads DVKVTQSSRYLVKRTGEKVFLECVQDMDHENMFWYRQDPGLGLRLIYFSYDVKMKEKGDIPEGYSVSREKKERFSLILESASTNQTSMYLCASSLSGQMGRVQPQHFGDGTRLSIL.

V usage is TRBV18 and J usage is TRBJ2-1; the D is unclear. Per the germline V gene, CDR1 is KGHSH and CDR2 is LQKENI. CDR3 size: 15 residues. Trimming took 3 bases from V and 4 from J, leaving 13 bases between them. CDR3 sequence: CASSPTGLPYNEQFF. CDR3 nucleotides: TGTGCCAGCTCACCTACCGGGCTTCCGTACAATGAGCAGTTCTTC.

About this clone: The sample carries other DNA sequences with the same CDR3. The chain links TRBV5-1 to TRBJ2-3; 10 bases are a match to TRBD1. The junction had 4 bases not matched to a gene; V was cut back by 5 bases and J by 4 bases. The CDR3 is 14 amino acids. In germline, CDR1 is SGHRS, CDR2 YFSETQ. CDR3 sequence (DNA): TGCGCCAGCAGTCTCGGACAGGGGGCAGATACGCAGTATTTT. Its translation: CASSLGQGADTQYF. Drawing the rest from reference TRBV5-1 and TRBJ2-3, the complete variable domain is KAGVTQTPRYLIKTRGQQVTLSCSPISGHRSVSWYQQTPGQGLQFLFEYFSETQRNKGNFPGRFSGRQFSNSRSEMNVSTLELGDSALYLCASSLGQGADTQYFGPGTRLTVL.

The J gene is TRBJ2-2, the V gene TRBV19; TRBD2 might be the D (5 bases). There are 16 residues in the CDR3. The V end lost 5 bases, the J end lost 6 bases, and 19 bases lay between the germline ends. Germline V gives CDR1 LNHDA, CDR2 SQIVND (reference sequence). CDR3 sequence reads: CASSGIAEEKAGELFF. CDR3 sequence (DNA): TGTGCCAGTAGTGGGATCGCGGAGGAGAAGGCCGGGGAGCTGTTTTTT. The whole variable domain, remainder taken from reference TRBV19 and TRBJ2-2, is DGGITQSPKYLFRKEGQNVTLSCEQNLNHDAMYWYRQDPGQGLRLIYYSQIVNDFQKGDIAEGYSVSREKKESFPLTVTSAQKNPTAFYLCASSGIAEEKAGELFFGEGSRLTVL.

This CDR3 reads CASSSPSGGHTEAFF. The CDR3, as DNA: TGTGCCAGTAGTAGCCCCTCGGGGGGGCACACTGAAGCTTTCTTT. V is TRBV19 and J is TRBJ1-1; D is possibly TRBD1 (6 bases). Germline CDR1 is LNHDA and CDR2 is SQIVND (reference sequence). V was clipped by 4 bases and J by 3 bases, with 15 bases between them. CDR3 size: 15 residues.

The chain employs TRBV13 and TRBJ2-7; 7 nucleotides line up with TRBD1. J lost 0 bases, V lost 6 bases, and 8 bases had no gene match. This CDR3 spans 15 amino acids. Germline V gene data show CDR1 as PRHDT and CDR2 as FYEKMQ (reference sequence). The CDR3 region has the DNA TGTGCCAGCAGTCCAGGGACAGTGATCTCCTACGAGCAGTACTTC. The encoded protein is CASSPGTVISYEQYF.

The V gene is TRBV7-2, the J gene TRBJ1-5; possibly TRBD1 for D (5 bases). Germline CDR1 is SGHTA and CDR2 is FQGNSA. V was shortened by 2 bases and J by 6 bases, with 11 bases between the two germline ends. The CDR3 runs 14 residues. The CDR3 DNA is TGTGCCAGCAGCTTAAGGCGGGGGGGTCAGCCCCAGCATTTT. Protein sequence: CASSLRRGGQPQHF.

This chain uses TRBV27 with TRBJ1-5; 8 bases are a match to TRBD1. The ends lost 2 bases at V and 11 bases at J; junction bases unmatched: 11. Germline CDR1 is MNHEY and CDR2 is SMNVEV (reference sequence). CDR3 length equals 15 residues. For the CDR3, the DNA is TGTGCCAGCAGTTTAGGGGGGACAGGATCTTCGGCCCAGCATTTT. It yields the protein CASSLGGTGSSAQHF.

The J gene is TRBJ1-1, the V gene TRBV9, with 7 bases matching TRBD1. The CDR3 runs to 14 residues. The trim removed 4 bases at V and 1 base at J, leaving 4 bases unmatched. In germline, CDR1 is SGDLS, CDR2 YYNGEE. In DNA form, the CDR3 reads TGTGCCAGCAGCCCGGGACAGCCGAACACTGAAGCTTTCTTT. It yields the protein CASSPGQPNTEAFF.

This clone was picked up a small number of times. The rearrangement uses TRBV6-5 and TRBJ1-3; D not resolved. Trimming removed 6 bases at V and 10 bases at J, with 10 bases between. Germline V gives CDR1 MNHEY, CDR2 SVGAGI. The CDR3 sequence is 11 residues long. The CDR3 sequence is CASRGLLTIYF. The CDR3 DNA reads TGTGCCAGCAGAGGGCTCTTGACCATATATTTT.

V and J are TRBV5-4 and TRBJ1-1; D ambiguous. Trimming took off 2 bases at V and 1 base at J, with 9 bases between the two ends. The CDR3 is 14 residues long. Germline lookup yields CDR1 SGHNT and CDR2 YYREEE (reference sequence). The CDR3 spells CASSLIHANTEAFF. CDR3 nucleotide sequence: TGTGCCAGCAGCTTAATACACGCGAACACTGAAGCTTTCTTT.

Written as DNA, the CDR3 is TGTGCCAGCAGCTTAGTTGGAGGGGGCATGTGGGAGACCCAGTACTTC. Its translation is CASSLVGGGMWETQYF. The V and J genes are TRBV7-9 and TRBJ2-5; D may be TRBD1 (7 bases). The CDR3 runs to 16 residues. V shed 1 base and J shed 5 bases, with 17 bases lying between them. Germline V gives CDR1 SEHNR, CDR2 FQNEAQ (reference sequence).

The chain recombines TRBV30 with TRBJ1-5; tentative D call: TRBD1 (6 bases). The CDR3 consists of 15 residues. CDR1 is GTSNPN and CDR2 is SVGIG in the germline V gene (reference sequence). Trimming cost V 0 bases and J 0 bases, with 9 bases left between them. CDR3 sequence: CAWSVQGTSNQPQHF. The CDR3 DNA reads TGTGCCTGGAGTGTCCAGGGGACTAGCAATCAGCCCCAGCATTTT. Full variable domain (remainder filled in from reference TRBV30 and TRBJ1-5): SQTIHQWPATLVQPVGSPLSLECTVEGTSNPNLYWYRQAAGRGLQLLFYSVGIGQISSEVPQNLSASRPQDRQFILSSKKLLLSDSGFYLCAWSVQGTSNQPQHFGDGTRLSIL.

This chain uses TRBV5-1 with TRBJ2-1; 7 bases agree with TRBD2. There are 16 residues in the CDR3. V lost 3 bases, J lost 8 bases, and 14 bases stayed unmatched. Germline values: CDR1 SGHRS, CDR2 YFSETQ. The CDR3 reads CASSYLSTGGSDEQFF. As DNA, the CDR3 is TGCGCCAGCAGCTACCTCTCGACCGGGGGGAGCGATGAGCAGTTCTTC. Full variable domain (missing parts from reference TRBV5-1 and TRBJ2-1): KAGVTQTPRYLIKTRGQQVTLSCSPISGHRSVSWYQQTPGQGLQFLFEYFSETQRNKGNFPGRFSGRQFSNSRSEMNVSTLELGDSALYLCASSYLSTGGSDEQFFGPGTRLTVL.

This sequence joins TRBV5-4 and TRBJ2-1; 14 bases are a match to TRBD2. V lost 4 bases, J lost 6 bases, and 3 bases stayed unmatched. This CDR3 comprises 15 residues. The germline CDR1 and CDR2 sequences are SGHNT and YYREEE (reference sequence). The CDR3 DNA sequence: TGTGCCAGCAGCCAAGGACTAGCGGGGGGCAATGAGCAGTTCTTC. This encodes CASSQGLAGGNEQFF.

This clone was picked up a small number of times. The chain joins TRBV7-9 to TRBJ1-2; perhaps TRBD1 as D (5 bases). Trimming removed 1 base from V and 4 bases from J, with 7 bases in between. The CDR3 loop spans 13 amino acids. From germline, CDR1 is SEHNR and CDR2 FQNEAQ (reference sequence). The CDR3 region is CASSLDGAYGYTF. The DNA for the CDR3 is TGTGCCAGCAGCTTAGACGGGGCCTATGGCTACACCTTC.

V usage is TRBV27 and J usage is TRBJ1-3, with D perhaps TRBD1 (5 bases). The V end was cut by 6 bases, the J end by 4 bases, with 10 bases between. Germline assignment: CDR1 MNHEY and CDR2 SMNVEV (reference sequence). This CDR3 has 13 amino acids. CDR3 DNA sequence: TGTGCCAGCAGGCAGGGATCCGGAAACACCATATATTTT. This translates into CASRQGSGNTIYF.